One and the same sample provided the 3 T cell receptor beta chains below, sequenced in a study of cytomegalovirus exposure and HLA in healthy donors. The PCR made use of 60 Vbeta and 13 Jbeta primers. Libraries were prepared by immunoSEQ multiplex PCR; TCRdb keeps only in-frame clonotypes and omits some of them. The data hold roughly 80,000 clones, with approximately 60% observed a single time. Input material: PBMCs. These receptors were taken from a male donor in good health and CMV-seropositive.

The CDR3 bases are TGTGCCAGCAGCTTAATGGGGGGGGAACTCACTAGTATGGCCTACACCTTC. Translation gives CASSLMGGELTSMAYTF. The V call is TRBV7-2, the J call TRBJ1-2; weak D call: TRBD1 (5 bases). In germline, CDR1 is SGHTA, CDR2 FQGNSA. V was shortened by 2 bases and J by 10 bases, with 26 bases between the two germline ends. This CDR3 comprises 17 residues. The complete variable domain, with remaining parts taken from reference TRBV7-2 and TRBJ1-2, reads GAGVSQSPSNKVTEKGKDVELRCDPISGHTALYWYRQSLGQGLEFLIYFQGNSAPDKSGLPSDRFSAERTGGSVSTLTIQRTQQEDSAVYLCASSLMGGELTSMAYTFGSGTRLTVV.

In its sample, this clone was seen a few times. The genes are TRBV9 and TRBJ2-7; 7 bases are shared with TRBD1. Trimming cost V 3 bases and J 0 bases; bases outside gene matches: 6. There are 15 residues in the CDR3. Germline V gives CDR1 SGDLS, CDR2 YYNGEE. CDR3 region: CASSGRGQNSYEQYF. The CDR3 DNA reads TGTGCCAGCAGCGGAAGGGGACAGAACTCCTACGAGCAGTACTTC.

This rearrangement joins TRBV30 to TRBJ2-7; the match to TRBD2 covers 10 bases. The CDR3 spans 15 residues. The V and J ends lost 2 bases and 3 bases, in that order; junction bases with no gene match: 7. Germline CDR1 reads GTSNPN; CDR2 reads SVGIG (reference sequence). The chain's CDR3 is CAWSPRLAGHYEQYF. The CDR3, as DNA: TGTGCCTGGAGTCCCCGACTAGCGGGCCACTACGAGCAGTACTTC.